This TCR beta chain was recovered during a study of identical twins. In TCRdb, the 5' RACE reads were re-called with MiXCR into one record per CDR3 protein. The data hold approximately 700,000 distinct CDR3 sequences, with about 20% observed a single time. The CDR3 is 14 residues long. With 4 bases clipped from V and 4 bases from J, the junction kept 3 bases outside the gene matches. Per the germline V gene, CDR1 is SGDLS and CDR2 is YYNGEE. These data also formed part of another study, on T cells expressing NK-cell markers.

Sequenced material: PBMCs. The sequence was obtained from a woman aged 18-35 years in good health. This chain links TRBV9 with TRBJ2-1, with 9 bases fitting TRBD2. CDR3 bases: TGTGCCAGCAGCCCAGCGGGGGGATACAATGAGCAGTTCTTC. Translated, it gives CASSPAGGYNEQFF.